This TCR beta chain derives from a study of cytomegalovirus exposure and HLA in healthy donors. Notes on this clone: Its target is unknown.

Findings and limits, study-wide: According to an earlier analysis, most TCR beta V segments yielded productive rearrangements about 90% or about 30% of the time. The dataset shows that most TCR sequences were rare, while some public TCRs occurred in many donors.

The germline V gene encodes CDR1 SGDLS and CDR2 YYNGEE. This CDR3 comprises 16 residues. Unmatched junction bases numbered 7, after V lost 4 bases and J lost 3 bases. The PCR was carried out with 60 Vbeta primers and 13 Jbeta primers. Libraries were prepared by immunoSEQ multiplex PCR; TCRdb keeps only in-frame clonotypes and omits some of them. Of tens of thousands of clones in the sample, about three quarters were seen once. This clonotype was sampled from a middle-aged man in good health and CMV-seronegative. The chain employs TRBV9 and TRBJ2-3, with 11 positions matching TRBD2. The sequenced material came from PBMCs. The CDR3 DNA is TGTGCCAGCAGCTTCAGTAGCGGGAGGGGGACAGATACGCAGTATTTT. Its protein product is CASSFSSGRGTDTQYF.